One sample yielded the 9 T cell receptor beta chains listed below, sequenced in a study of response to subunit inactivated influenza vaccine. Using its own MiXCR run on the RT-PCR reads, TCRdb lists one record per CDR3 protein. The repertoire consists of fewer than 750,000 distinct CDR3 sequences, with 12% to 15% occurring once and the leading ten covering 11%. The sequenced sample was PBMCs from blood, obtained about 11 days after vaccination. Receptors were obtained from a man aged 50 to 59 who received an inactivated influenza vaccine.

CDR3 coding DNA: TGCGCCAGCAGCCAAGAGAGTAGCCGGAACACCGGGGAGCTGTTTTTT. Translating it yields CASSQESSRNTGELFF. The chain has TRBV4-1 and TRBJ2-2; no reliable D call. CDR1 and CDR2 from the germline V gene are MGHRA and YSYEKL. This CDR3 has 16 residues. The V end lost 0 bases, the J end lost 1 base, and 9 bases lay between the germline ends.

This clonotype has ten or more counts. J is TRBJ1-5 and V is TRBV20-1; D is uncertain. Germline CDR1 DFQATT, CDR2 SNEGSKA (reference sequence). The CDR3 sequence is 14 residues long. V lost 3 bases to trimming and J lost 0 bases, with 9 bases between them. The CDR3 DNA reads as TGCAGTGCTAGGGGTGTCTATAGCAATCAGCCCCAGCATTTT. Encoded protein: CSARGVYSNQPQHF.

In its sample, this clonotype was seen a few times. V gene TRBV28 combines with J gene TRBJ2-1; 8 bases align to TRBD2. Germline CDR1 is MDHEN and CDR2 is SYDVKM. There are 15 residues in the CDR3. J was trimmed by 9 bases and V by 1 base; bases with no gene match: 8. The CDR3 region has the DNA TGTGCCAGCAGTTTATCGGGACTAGGGACCGGTGAGCAGTTCTTC. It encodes CASSLSGLGTGEQFF.

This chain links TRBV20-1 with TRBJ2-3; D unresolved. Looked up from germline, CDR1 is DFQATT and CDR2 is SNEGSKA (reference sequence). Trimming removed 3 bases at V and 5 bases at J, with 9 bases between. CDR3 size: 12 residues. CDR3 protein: CSARGGVDTQYF. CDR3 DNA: TGCAGTGCTAGGGGCGGCGTAGATACGCAGTATTTT.

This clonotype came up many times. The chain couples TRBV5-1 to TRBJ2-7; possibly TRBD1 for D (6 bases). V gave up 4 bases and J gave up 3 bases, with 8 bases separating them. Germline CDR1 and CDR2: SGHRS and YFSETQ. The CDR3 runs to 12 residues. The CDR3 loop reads CASSGTNYEQYF. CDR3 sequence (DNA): TGCGCCAGCAGCGGGACAAACTACGAGCAGTACTTC.

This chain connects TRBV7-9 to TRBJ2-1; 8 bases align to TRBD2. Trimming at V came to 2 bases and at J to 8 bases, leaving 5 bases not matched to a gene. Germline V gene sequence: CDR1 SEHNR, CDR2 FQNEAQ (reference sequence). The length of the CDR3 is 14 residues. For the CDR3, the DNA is TGTGCCAGCAGCTTAAACGAAGCGGGGGATGAGCAGTTCTTC. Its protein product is CASSLNEAGDEQFF.

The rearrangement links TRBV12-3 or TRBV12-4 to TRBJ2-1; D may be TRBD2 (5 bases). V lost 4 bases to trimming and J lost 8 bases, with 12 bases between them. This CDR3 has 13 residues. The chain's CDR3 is CASSSVVGDEQFF. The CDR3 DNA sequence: TGTGCCAGCAGTTCAGTTGTCGGGGATGAGCAGTTCTTC.

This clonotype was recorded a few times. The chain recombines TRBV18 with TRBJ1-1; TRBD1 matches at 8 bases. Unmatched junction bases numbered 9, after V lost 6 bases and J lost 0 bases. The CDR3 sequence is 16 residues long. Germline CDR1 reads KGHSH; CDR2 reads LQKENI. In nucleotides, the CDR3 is TGTGCCAGCTCCCGGACAGGGTGGGCTGTGAACACTGAAGCTTTCTTT. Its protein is CASSRTGWAVNTEAFF.

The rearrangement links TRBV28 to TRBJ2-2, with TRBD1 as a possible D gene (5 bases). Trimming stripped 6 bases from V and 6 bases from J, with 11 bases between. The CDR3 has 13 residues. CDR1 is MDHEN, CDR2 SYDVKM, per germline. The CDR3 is CASRSTAAGELFF. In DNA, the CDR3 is TGTGCCAGCAGATCGACAGCTGCCGGGGAGCTGTTTTTT.